The 15 T cell receptor beta chains below all came from one sample that was sequenced in a study of cytomegalovirus exposure and HLA in healthy donors. Researchers ran the PCR with 60 Vbeta and 13 Jbeta primers. TCRdb keeps only in-frame clones here, not all; method: immunoSEQ multiplex PCR. The repertoire holds a few hundred thousand clones, about 89% seen once, with 1% in the top ten. The sample consisted of PBMCs. The receptors stem from a woman between 18 and 30 years old in good health and CMV-seronegative.

This clone was recorded a few times. The rearrangement uses TRBV5-4 and TRBJ2-5, with 13 bases identical to TRBD2. Losses at the gene ends were 0 bases for V and 2 bases for J; bases not matched to a gene: 1. Looked up from germline, CDR1 is SGHNT and CDR2 is YYREEE (reference sequence). This CDR3 has 16 amino acids. For the CDR3, the DNA is TGTGCCAGCAGCTTGGAACTAGCGGGGGGGCAAGAGACCCAGTACTTC. Translated, it gives CASSLELAGGQETQYF.

The genes are TRBV7-2 and TRBJ2-5, with TRBD2 matching 7 bases. Germline V gives CDR1 SGHTA, CDR2 FQGNSA. Trimming took 0 bases from V and 5 from J; bases not matched to a gene: 9. This CDR3 is built from 16 residues. CDR3 coding DNA: TGTGCCAGCAGCTTAGCGTGGGGGGGGGTTAGGGAGACCCAGTACTTC. This codes for CASSLAWGGVRETQYF. The entire variable domain, with the rest obtained from reference TRBV7-2 and TRBJ2-5, is as follows: GAGVSQSPSNKVTEKGKDVELRCDPISGHTALYWYRQSLGQGLEFLIYFQGNSAPDKSGLPSDRFSAERTGGSVSTLTIQRTQQEDSAVYLCASSLAWGGVRETQYFGPGTRLLVL.

The chain couples TRBV7-8 to TRBJ1-6; a weak D match, TRBD1 (6 bases). In germline, CDR1 is SGHVS, CDR2 FQNEAQ. The CDR3 has 17 residues. V lost 1 base to trimming and J lost 6 bases, with 16 bases between them. CDR3: CASSLDLRGARNSPLHF. For the CDR3, the DNA is TGTGCCAGCAGCTTAGACCTACGGGGGGCGCGTAATTCACCCCTCCACTTT.

This chain uses TRBV5-4 with TRBJ2-2, with 16 bases that match TRBD2. The CDR3 is made up of 19 amino acids. CDR1 is SGHNT and CDR2 is YYREEE in the germline V gene (reference sequence). V gave up 1 base and J gave up 5 bases; unmatched junction bases: 8. CDR3 nucleotide sequence: TGTGCCAGCAGCTTGCACGGGACTAGCGGGGGGGGAGGTACCGGGGAGCTGTTTTTT. Protein: CASSLHGTSGGGGTGELFF.

The CDR3 region has the DNA TGTGCCAGCAGCCCACGGACAGGGAGCTCCTACGAGCAGTACTTC. It specifies CASSPRTGSSYEQYF. This chain joins TRBV5-8 and TRBJ2-7; 8 nucleotides match TRBD1. The V segment lost 4 bases and the J segment 0 bases; nucleotides outside the gene matches: 6. This CDR3 has 15 amino acids. Per the germline V gene, CDR1 is SGHTS and CDR2 is YDEGEE. Full variable domain (missing parts from reference TRBV5-8 and TRBJ2-7): EAGVTQSPTHLIKTRGQQATLRCSPISGHTSVYWYQQALGLGLQFLLWYDEGEERNRGNFPPRFSGRQFPNYSSELNVNALELEDSALYLCASSPRTGSSYEQYFGPGTRLTVT.

V usage is TRBV15 and J usage is TRBJ2-1, with a weak D call TRBD1 (6 bases). The CDR3 sequence is 16 residues long. Trimming shortened V by 4 bases and J by 4 bases, and 17 bases separated the two germline ends. CDR1 and CDR2 (germline): LNHNV, YYDKDF (reference sequence). The chain's CDR3 is CATSTLDSIAYNEQFF. CDR3 nucleotide sequence: TGTGCCACCAGCACCCTGGACAGCATTGCGTACAATGAGCAGTTCTTC.

The chain couples TRBV27 to TRBJ2-1; 14 nucleotides line up with TRBD2. J gave up 6 bases and V 3 bases, and 1 base lay outside the gene matches. Germline V gene data show CDR1 as MNHEY and CDR2 as SMNVEV (reference sequence). The CDR3 sequence is 15 residues long. CDR3 loop: CASSLGLAGVNEQFF. Here the CDR3 DNA reads TGTGCCAGCAGTTTGGGACTAGCGGGAGTCAATGAGCAGTTCTTC.

V is TRBV27 and J is TRBJ2-5; 7 bases fit TRBD2. V lost 5 bases and J lost 1; bases outside the gene matches: 4. Looked up from germline, CDR1 is MNHEY and CDR2 is SMNVEV (reference sequence). This CDR3 has 14 amino acids. CDR3 amino acids: CASSPWTSQETQYF. In DNA form, the CDR3 reads TGTGCCAGCAGTCCTTGGACTAGCCAAGAGACCCAGTACTTC.

This chain links TRBV6-1 with TRBJ2-2; D is possibly TRBD2 (5 bases). Germline CDR1 is MNHNS and CDR2 is SASEGT. The CDR3 has 12 amino acids. Trimming stripped 5 bases from V and 8 bases from J, with 9 bases between. CDR3 loop: CASSSRRGELFF. In nucleotides, the CDR3 is TGTGCCAGCAGTTCGCGGAGGGGGGAGCTGTTTTTT.

The chain's CDR3 is CASSELGSTGILEKLFF. Written as DNA, the CDR3 is TGTGCCAGCAGTGAGCTAGGGAGTACCGGGATCCTCGAAAAACTGTTTTTT. The chain recombines TRBV2 with TRBJ1-4; D unclear. The germline CDR1 and CDR2 sequences are SNHLY and FYNNEI. V lost 3 bases, J lost 8 bases, and 22 bases lay in between. The CDR3 contains 17 residues.

The chain links TRBV5-1 to TRBJ1-1; D gene uncertain. V was shortened by 0 bases and J by 1 base, with 10 bases between the two germline ends. This CDR3 has 15 amino acids. Germline CDR1 is SGHRS and CDR2 is YFSETQ. The CDR3 loop is CASSLVAGGNTEAFF. CDR3 coding DNA: TGCGCCAGCAGCTTGGTAGCTGGTGGGAACACTGAAGCTTTCTTT.

This chain connects TRBV7-3 to TRBJ2-3, with 13 positions matching TRBD2. Germline V CDR1 and CDR2: SGHTA, FQGTGA. The CDR3 is 15 residues long. Losses at the gene ends were 5 bases for V and 13 bases for J; bases not matched to a gene: 12. As DNA, the CDR3 is TGTGCCAGCAGCCCCCCCGGGACTAGCGGGAATGGGAAGTATTTT. This encodes CASSPPGTSGNGKYF.

The rearrangement uses TRBV15 and TRBJ1-6; D is undetermined. V was pared by 0 bases and J by 8 bases, with 17 bases between. The CDR3 extends over 17 amino acids. Germline assignment: CDR1 LNHNV and CDR2 YYDKDF (reference sequence). The DNA of the CDR3 is TGTGCCACCAGCAGAGATCGAATTCGGGTTCGGGATTCACCCCTCCACTTT. It is translated as CATSRDRIRVRDSPLHF.

This chain connects TRBV30 to TRBJ2-7; D perhaps matches TRBD2 (6 bases). The CDR3 sequence is 14 residues long. V lost 1 base to trimming and J lost 1 base, with 11 bases between them. Germline lookup yields CDR1 GTSNPN and CDR2 SVGIG (reference sequence). Written as DNA, the CDR3 is TGTGCCTGGAGTGGCGGGACTGATTCCTACGAGCAGTACTTC. Amino acids: CAWSGGTDSYEQYF.

This rearrangement joins TRBV30 to TRBJ1-4; D gene unclear. CDR3 size: 14 residues. The V and J ends lost 1 base and 2 bases respectively, with 8 bases between them. The germline CDR1 and CDR2 sequences are GTSNPN and SVGIG (reference sequence). CDR3 in DNA: TGTGCCTGGAGTGCCCTTGTCACTAATGAAAAACTGTTTTTT. Protein product: CAWSALVTNEKLFF.